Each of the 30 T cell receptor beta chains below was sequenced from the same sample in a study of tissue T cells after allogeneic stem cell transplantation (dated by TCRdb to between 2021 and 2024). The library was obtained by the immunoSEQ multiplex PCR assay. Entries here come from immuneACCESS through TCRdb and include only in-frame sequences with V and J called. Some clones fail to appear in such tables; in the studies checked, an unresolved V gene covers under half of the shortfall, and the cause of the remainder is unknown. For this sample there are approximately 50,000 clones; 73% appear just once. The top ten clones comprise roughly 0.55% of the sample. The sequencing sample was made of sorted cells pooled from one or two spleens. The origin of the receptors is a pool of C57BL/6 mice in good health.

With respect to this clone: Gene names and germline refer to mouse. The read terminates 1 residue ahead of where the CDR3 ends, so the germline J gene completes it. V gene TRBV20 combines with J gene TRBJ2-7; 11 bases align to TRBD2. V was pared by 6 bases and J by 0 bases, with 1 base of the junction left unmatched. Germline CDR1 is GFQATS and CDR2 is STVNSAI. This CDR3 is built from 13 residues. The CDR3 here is CGAGLGGSYEQYF. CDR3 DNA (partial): TGTGGTGCAGGACTGGGGGGCTCCTATGAACAGTAC.

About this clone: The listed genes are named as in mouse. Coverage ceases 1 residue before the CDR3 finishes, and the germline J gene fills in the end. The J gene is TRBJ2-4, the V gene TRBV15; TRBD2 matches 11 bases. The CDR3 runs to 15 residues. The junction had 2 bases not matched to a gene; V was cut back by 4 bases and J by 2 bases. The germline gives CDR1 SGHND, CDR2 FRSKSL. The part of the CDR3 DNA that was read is TGTGCCAGCAGTTCGACTGGGGGGGTTCAAAACACCTTGTAC. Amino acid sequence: CASSSTGGVQNTLY. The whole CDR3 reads CASSSTGGVQNTLYF.

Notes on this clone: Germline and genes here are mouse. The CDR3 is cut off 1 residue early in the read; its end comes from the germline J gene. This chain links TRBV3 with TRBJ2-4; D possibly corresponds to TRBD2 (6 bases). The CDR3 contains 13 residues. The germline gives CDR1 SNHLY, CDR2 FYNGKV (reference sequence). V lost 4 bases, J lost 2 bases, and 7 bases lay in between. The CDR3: CASSWGVQNTLYF. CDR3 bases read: TGTGCCAGCAGCTGGGGGGTTCAAAACACCTTGTAC.

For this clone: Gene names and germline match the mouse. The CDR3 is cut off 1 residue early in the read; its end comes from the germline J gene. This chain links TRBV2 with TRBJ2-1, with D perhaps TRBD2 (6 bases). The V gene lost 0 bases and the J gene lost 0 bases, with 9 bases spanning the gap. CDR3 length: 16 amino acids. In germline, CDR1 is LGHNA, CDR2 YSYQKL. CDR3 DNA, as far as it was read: TGTGCCAGCAGCCAAGAAATGGGGGTTAACTATGCTGAGCAGTTC. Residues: CASSQEMGVNYAEQF. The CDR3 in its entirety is CASSQEMGVNYAEQFF.

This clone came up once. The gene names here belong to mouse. Partial CDR3 DNA: TGTGCCAGCAGCCAAGAAGGACTGGGGGGGCGCCGCACCTTGTAC. Translation gives CASSQEGLGGRRTLY. The complete CDR3 protein is CASSQEGLGGRRTLYF. The chain recombines TRBV2 with TRBJ2-4; 13 bases align to TRBD2. The CDR3 end is not reached by the read, which stops 1 residue before it; the germline J gene fills it in. This CDR3 is built from 16 residues. After removal of 0 bases from V and 8 bases from J, the junction contained 5 bases not matched to a gene. Looked up from germline, CDR1 is LGHNA and CDR2 is YSYQKL.

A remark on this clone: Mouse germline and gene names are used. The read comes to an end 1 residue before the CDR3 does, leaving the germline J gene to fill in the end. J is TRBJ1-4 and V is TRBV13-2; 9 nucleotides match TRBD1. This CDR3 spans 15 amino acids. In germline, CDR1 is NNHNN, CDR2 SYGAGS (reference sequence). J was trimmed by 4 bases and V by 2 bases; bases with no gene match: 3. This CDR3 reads CASGEPGQGNERLFF. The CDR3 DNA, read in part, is TGTGCCAGCGGTGAACCGGGACAGGGCAACGAAAGATTATTT.

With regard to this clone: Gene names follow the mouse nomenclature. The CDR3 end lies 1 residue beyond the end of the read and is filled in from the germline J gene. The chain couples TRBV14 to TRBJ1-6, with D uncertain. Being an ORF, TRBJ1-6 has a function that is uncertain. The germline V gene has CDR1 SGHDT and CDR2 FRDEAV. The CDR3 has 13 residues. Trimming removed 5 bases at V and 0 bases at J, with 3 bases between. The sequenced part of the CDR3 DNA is TGTGCCAGCAGGGATTCCTATAATTCGCCCCTCTAC. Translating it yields CASRDSYNSPLY. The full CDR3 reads CASRDSYNSPLYF.

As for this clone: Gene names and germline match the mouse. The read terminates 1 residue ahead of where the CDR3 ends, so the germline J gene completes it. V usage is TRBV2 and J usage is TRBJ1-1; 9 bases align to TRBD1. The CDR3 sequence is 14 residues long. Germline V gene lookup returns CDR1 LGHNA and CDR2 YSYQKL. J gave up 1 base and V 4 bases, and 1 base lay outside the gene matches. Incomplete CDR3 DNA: TGTGCCAGCAGCCCGGGACAGGGAAACACAGAAGTCTTC. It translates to CASSPGQGNTEVF. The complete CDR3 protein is CASSPGQGNTEVFF. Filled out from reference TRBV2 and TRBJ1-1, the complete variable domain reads DPKIIQKPKYLVAVTGSEKILICEQYLGHNAMYWYRQSAKKPLEFMFSYSYQKLMDNQTASSRFQPQSSKKNHLDLQITALKPDDSATYFCASSPGQGNTEVFFGKGTRLTVV.

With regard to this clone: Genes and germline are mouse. Partial CDR3 DNA: TGTGCCTGGAGACGGTCCAGGGGAGGGGACACCCAGTAC. Its translation is CAWRRSRGGDTQY. The full CDR3 sequence reads CAWRRSRGGDTQYF. This chain connects TRBV31 to TRBJ2-5; tentatively, D is TRBD1 (6 bases). The read terminates 1 residue ahead of where the CDR3 ends, so the germline J gene completes it. Trimming took 3 bases from V and 6 from J, leaving 16 bases between them. CDR1 and CDR2 (germline): GKSSPN, SITVG. The CDR3 contains 14 residues.

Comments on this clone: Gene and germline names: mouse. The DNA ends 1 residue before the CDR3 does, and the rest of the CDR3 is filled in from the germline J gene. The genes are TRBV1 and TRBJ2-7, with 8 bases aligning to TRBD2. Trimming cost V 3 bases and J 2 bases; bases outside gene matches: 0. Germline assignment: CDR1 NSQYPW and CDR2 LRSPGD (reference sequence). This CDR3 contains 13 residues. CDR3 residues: CTCSAGGAYEQYF. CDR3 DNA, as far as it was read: TGCACCTGCAGTGCTGGGGGGGCCTATGAACAGTAC.

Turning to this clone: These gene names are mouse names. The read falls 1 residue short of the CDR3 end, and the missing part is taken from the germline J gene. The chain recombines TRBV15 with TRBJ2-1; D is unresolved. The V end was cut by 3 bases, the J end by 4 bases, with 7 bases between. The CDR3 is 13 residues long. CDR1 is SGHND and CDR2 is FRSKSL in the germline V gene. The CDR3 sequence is CASSFGQYAEQFF. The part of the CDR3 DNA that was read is TGTGCCAGCAGTTTCGGCCAATATGCTGAGCAGTTC.

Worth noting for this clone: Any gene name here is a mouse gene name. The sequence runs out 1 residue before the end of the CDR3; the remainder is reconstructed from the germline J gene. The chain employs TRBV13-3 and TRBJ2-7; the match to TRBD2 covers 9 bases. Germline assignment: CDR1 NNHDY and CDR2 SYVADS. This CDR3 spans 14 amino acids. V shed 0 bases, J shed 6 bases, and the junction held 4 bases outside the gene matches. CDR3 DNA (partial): TGTGCCAGCAGTGATGAACTGGGGGGTTTTGAACAGTAC. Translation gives CASSDELGGFEQY. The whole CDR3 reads CASSDELGGFEQYF.

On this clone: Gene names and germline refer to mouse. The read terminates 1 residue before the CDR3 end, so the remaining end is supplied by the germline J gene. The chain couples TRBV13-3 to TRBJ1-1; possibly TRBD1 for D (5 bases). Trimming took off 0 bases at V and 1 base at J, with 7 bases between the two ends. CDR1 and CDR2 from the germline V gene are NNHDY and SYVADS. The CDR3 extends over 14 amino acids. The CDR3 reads CASSDAGKNTEVFF. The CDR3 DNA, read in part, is TGTGCCAGCAGTGATGCAGGGAAAAACACAGAAGTCTTC.

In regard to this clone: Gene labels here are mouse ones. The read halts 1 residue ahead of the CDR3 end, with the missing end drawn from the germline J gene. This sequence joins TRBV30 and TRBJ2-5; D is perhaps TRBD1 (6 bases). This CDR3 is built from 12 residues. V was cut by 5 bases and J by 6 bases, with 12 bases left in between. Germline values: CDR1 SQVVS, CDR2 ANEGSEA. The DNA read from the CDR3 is TGTAGTTCTGGTGACAGGACGGACACCCAGTAC. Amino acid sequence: CSSGDRTDTQY. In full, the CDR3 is CSSGDRTDTQYF.

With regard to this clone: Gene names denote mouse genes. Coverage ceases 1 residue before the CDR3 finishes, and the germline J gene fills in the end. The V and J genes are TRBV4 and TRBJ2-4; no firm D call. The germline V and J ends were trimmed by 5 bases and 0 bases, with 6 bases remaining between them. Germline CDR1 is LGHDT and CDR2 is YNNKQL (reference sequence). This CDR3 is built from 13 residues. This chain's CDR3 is CASSPISQNTLYF. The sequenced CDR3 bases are TGTGCCAGCAGCCCAATTAGTCAAAACACCTTGTAC. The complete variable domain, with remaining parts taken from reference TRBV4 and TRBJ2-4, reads ETAVFQTPNYHVTQVGNEVSFNCKQTLGHDTMYWYKQDSKKLLKIMFSYNNKQLIVNETVPRRFSPQSSDKAHLNLRIKSVEPEDSAVYLCASSPISQNTLYFGAGTRLSVL.

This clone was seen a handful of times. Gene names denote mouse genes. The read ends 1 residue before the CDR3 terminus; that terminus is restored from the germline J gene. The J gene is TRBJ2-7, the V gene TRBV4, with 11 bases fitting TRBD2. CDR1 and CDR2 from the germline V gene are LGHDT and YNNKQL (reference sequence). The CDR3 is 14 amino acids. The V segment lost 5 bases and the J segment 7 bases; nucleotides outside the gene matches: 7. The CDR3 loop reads CASSRTGGSGEQYF. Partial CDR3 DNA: TGTGCCAGCAGCCGGACTGGGGGGTCGGGGGAACAGTAC.

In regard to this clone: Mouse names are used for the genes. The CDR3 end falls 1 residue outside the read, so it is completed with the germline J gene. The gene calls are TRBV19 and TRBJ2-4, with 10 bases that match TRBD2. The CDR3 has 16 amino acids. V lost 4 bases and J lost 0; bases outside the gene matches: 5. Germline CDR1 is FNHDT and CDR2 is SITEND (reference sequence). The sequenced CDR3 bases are TGTGCCAGCAGTCCCGGGACTGGGGCTAGTCAAAACACCTTGTAC. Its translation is CASSPGTGASQNTLY. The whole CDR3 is CASSPGTGASQNTLYF.

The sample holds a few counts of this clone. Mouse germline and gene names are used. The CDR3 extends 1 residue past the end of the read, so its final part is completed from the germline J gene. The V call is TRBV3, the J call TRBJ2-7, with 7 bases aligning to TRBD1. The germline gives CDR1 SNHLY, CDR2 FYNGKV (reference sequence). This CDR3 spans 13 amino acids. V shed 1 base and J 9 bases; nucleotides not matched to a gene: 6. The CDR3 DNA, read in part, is TGTGCCAGCAGCTTAGAGACAGGGCAGGGACAGTAC. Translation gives CASSLETGQGQY. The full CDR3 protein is CASSLETGQGQYF.

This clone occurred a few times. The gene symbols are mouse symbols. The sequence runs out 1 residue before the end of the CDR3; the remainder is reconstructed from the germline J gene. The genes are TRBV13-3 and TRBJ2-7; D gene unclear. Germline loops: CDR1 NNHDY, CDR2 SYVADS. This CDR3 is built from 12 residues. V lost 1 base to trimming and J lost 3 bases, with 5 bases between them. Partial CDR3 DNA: TGTGCCAGCAGTGATTACAGCTATGAACAGTAC. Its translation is CASSDYSYEQY. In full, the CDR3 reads CASSDYSYEQYF.

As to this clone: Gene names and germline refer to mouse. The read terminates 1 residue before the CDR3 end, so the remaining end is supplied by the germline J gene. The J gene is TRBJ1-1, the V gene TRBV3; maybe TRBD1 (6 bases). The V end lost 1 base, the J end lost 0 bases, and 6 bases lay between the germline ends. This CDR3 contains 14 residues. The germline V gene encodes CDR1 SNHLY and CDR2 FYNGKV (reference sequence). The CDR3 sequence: CASSLGTANTEVFF. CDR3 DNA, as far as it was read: TGTGCCAGCAGCTTAGGGACAGCAAACACAGAAGTCTTC.

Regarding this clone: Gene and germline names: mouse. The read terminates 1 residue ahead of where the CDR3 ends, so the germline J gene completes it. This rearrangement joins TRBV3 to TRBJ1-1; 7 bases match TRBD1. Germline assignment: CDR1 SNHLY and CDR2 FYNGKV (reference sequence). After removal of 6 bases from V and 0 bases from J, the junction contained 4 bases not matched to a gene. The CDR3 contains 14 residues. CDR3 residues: CASRLGQTNTEVFF. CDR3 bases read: TGTGCCAGCAGATTGGGACAGACAAACACAGAAGTCTTC.

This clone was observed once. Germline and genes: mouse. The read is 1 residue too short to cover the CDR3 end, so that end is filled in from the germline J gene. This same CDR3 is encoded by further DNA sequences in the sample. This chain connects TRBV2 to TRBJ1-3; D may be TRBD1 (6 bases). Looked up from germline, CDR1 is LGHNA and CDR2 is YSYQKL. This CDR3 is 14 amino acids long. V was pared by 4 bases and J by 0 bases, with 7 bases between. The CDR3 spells CASSRDNSGNTLYF. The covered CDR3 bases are TGTGCCAGCAGCCGGGACAATTCTGGAAATACGCTCTAT.

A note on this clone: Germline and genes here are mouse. The part of the CDR3 DNA that was read is TGTGCCAGCGGACCGGGACTGGGGGGGCGCGGAGACACCCAGTAC. This gives the protein CASGPGLGGRGDTQY. The whole CDR3 reads CASGPGLGGRGDTQYF. The rearrangement joins TRBV13-2 to TRBJ2-5; 14 bases line up with TRBD2. Read data end 1 residue before the CDR3 end; the end is taken from the germline J gene. CDR3 length equals 16 residues. Trimming took 5 bases from V and 5 from J; bases not matched to a gene: 7. Germline V gene sequence: CDR1 NNHNN, CDR2 SYGAGS (reference sequence).

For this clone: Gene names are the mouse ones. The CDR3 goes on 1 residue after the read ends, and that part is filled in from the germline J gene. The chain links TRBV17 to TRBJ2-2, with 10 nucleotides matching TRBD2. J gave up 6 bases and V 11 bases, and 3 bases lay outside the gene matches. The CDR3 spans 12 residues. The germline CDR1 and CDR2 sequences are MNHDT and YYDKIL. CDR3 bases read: TGTGCTCGCTGGGGGGGCGCCGGGCAGCTCTAC. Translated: CARWGGAGQLY. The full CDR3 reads CARWGGAGQLYF.

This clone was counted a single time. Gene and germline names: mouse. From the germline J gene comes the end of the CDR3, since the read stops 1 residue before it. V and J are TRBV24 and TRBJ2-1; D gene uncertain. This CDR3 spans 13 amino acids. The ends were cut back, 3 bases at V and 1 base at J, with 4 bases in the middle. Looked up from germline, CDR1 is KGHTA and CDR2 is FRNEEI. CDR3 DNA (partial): TGTGCCAGCAGTCTACAGAACTATGCTGAGCAGTTC. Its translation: CASSLQNYAEQF. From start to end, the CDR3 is CASSLQNYAEQFF.

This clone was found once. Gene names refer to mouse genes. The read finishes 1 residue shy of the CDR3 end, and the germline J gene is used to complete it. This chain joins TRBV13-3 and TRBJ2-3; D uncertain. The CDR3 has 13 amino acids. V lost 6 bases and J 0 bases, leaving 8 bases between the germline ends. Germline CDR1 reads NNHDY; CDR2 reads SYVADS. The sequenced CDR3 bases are TGTGCCAGCACGACAACTAGTGCAGAAACGCTGTAT. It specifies CASTTTSAETLY. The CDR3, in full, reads CASTTTSAETLYF.

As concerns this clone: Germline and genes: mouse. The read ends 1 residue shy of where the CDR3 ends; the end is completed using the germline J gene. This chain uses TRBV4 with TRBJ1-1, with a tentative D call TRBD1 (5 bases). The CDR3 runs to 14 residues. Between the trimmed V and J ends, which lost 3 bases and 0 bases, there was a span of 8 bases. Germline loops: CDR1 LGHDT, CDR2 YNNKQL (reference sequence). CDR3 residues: CASSYRTTNTEVFF. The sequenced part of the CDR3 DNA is TGTGCCAGCAGCTATCGGACAACAAACACAGAAGTCTTC. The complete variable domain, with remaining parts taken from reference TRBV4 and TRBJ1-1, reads ETAVFQTPNYHVTQVGNEVSFNCKQTLGHDTMYWYKQDSKKLLKIMFSYNNKQLIVNETVPRRFSPQSSDKAHLNLRIKSVEPEDSAVYLCASSYRTTNTEVFFGKGTRLTVV.

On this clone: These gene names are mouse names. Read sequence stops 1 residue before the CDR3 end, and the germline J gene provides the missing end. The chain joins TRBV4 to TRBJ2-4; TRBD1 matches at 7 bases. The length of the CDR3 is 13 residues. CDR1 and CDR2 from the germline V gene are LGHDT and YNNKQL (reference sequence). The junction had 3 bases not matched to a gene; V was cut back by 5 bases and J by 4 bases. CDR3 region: CASSPGQKNTLYF. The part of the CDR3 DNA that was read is TGTGCCAGCAGCCCGGGACAGAAAAACACCTTGTAC.

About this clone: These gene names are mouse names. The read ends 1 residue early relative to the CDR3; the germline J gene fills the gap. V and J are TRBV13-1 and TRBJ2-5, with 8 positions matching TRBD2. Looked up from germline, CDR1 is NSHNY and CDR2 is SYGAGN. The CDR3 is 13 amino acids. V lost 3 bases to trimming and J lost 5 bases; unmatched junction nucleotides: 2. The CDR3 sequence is CASSVTGVDTQYF. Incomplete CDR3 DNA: TGTGCCAGCAGTGTGACTGGGGTAGACACCCAGTAC.

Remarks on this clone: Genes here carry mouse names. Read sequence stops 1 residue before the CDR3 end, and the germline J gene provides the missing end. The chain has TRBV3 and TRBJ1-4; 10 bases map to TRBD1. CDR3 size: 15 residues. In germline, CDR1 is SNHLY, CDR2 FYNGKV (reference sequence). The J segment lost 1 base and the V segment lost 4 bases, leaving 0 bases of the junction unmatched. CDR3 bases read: TGTGCCAGCAGCTGGGACAGGGGTTCCAACGAAAGATTATTT. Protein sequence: CASSWDRGSNERLF. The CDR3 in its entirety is CASSWDRGSNERLFF.